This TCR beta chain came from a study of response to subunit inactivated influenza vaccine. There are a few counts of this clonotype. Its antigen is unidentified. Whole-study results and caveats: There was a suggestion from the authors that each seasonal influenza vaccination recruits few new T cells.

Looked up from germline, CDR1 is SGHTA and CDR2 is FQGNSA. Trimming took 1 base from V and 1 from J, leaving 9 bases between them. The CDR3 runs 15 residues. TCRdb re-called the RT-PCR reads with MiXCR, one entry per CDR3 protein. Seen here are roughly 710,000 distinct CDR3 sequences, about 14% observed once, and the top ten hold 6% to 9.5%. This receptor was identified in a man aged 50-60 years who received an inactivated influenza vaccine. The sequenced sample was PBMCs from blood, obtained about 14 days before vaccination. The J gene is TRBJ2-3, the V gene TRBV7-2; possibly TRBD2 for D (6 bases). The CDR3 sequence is CASSLEGGGTDTQYF. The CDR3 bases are TGTGCCAGCAGCTTAGAGGGCGGGGGCACAGATACGCAGTATTTT.